The 29 T cell receptor beta chains below come from one sample, sequenced in a study of beta chain features in type 1 diabetes. Sequenced material consisted of expressed TCRB transcripts (all of the isolated RNA was reverse transcribed). Generated by immunoSEQ multiplex PCR, the TCRdb table keeps only in-frame clones and is missing some. Of roughly 250,000 clones in the sample, under 70% were seen once. Material for sequencing was naive CD4+ T cells from blood. Every receptor here comes from a young man in good health.

This rearrangement joins TRBV7-9 to TRBJ2-3; 7 nucleotides match TRBD2. The CDR3 spans 14 residues. Per the germline V gene, CDR1 is SEHNR and CDR2 is FQNEAQ (reference sequence). J lost 3 bases, V lost 4 bases, and 4 bases had no gene match. As DNA, the CDR3 is TGTGCCAGCAGCTGGAGCGGGACGACAGATACGCAGTATTTT. Translating gives CASSWSGTTDTQYF.

The rearrangement links TRBV4-2 to TRBJ1-4; D possibly corresponds to TRBD1 (5 bases). The V gene's germline CDR1 is LGHNA and CDR2 YNFKEQ. The CDR3 runs to 17 residues. V shed 0 bases and J shed 5 bases, with 16 bases lying between them. The CDR3 spells CASSQDPGKQENEKLFF. The CDR3 DNA reads as TGTGCCAGCAGCCAAGATCCAGGGAAGCAGGAGAATGAAAAACTGTTTTTT.

The chain employs TRBV30 and TRBJ1-1; 7 nucleotides align to TRBD1. The CDR3 consists of 14 residues. Unmatched junction bases numbered 9, after V lost 2 bases and J lost 6 bases. Germline V gene sequence: CDR1 GTSNPN, CDR2 SVGIG (reference sequence). In DNA form, the CDR3 reads TGTGCCTGGAGTCCTATTTCTCAGGGGGCTGAAGCTTTCTTT. This sequence encodes CAWSPISQGAEAFF.

V is TRBV30 and J is TRBJ2-7; D is unresolved. V lost 3 bases and J 0 bases, leaving 12 bases between the germline ends. CDR3 length: 14 residues. CDR1 and CDR2 from the germline V gene are GTSNPN and SVGIG (reference sequence). This CDR3 is CAWRGRTRSYEQYF. CDR3 in DNA: TGTGCCTGGAGAGGGCGGACGCGCTCCTACGAGCAGTACTTC.

This clone was seen just once. V gene TRBV29-1 combines with J gene TRBJ2-1, with 7 bases identical to TRBD1. The germline V gene has CDR1 SQVTM and CDR2 ANQGSEA. The CDR3 has 15 residues. V lost 0 bases and J lost 4; bases outside the gene matches: 6. This CDR3 reads CSVEDFRQGYNEQFF. The CDR3 DNA reads TGCAGCGTTGAAGATTTTCGACAGGGATACAATGAGCAGTTCTTC.

This clone was observed a few times. Different DNA sequences within this sample yield the same CDR3. The chain employs TRBV9 and TRBJ2-1; unclear D gene. V was shortened by 0 bases and J by 4 bases, with 5 bases between the two germline ends. The CDR3 covers 13 residues. Germline V gene sequence: CDR1 SGDLS, CDR2 YYNGEE. The CDR3 nucleotides read TGTGCCAGCAGCGTAGCGGTTTACAATGAGCAGTTCTTC. Encoded protein: CASSVAVYNEQFF.

This rearrangement joins TRBV27 to TRBJ2-1; D is perhaps TRBD2 (6 bases). The CDR3 consists of 17 residues. Germline V gives CDR1 MNHEY, CDR2 SMNVEV (reference sequence). The ends were cut back, 0 bases at V and 0 bases at J, with 12 bases in the middle. This CDR3 is CASSLSRGKGSYNEQFF. The CDR3 bases are TGTGCCAGCAGTTTATCGCGGGGAAAGGGCTCCTACAATGAGCAGTTCTTC.

The genes are TRBV9 and TRBJ1-2; D gene ambiguous. Germline V gives CDR1 SGDLS, CDR2 YYNGEE. V lost 2 bases and J 8 bases, leaving 13 bases between the germline ends. The CDR3 runs 13 residues. The CDR3 spells CASSVSHTNGYTF. The CDR3 coding sequence is TGTGCCAGCAGCGTGTCCCACACCAACGGCTACACCTTC.

V gene TRBV30 combines with J gene TRBJ1-2; D is perhaps TRBD1 (5 bases). CDR1 and CDR2 from the germline V gene are GTSNPN and SVGIG (reference sequence). Trimming cost V 3 bases and J 0 bases, with 11 bases left between them. This CDR3 region has 14 residues. The CDR3: CAWRRQPSNYGYTF. In DNA, the CDR3 is TGTGCCTGGAGAAGACAGCCGTCTAACTATGGCTACACCTTC.

The V call is TRBV29-1, the J call TRBJ2-7, with a possible D match to TRBD1 (5 bases). V was clipped by 5 bases and J by 3 bases, with 11 bases between them. Germline CDR1 SQVTM, CDR2 ANQGSEA. This CDR3 region has 12 residues. The CDR3 loop is CSVRQLNYEQYF. The CDR3 coding sequence is TGCAGCGTTCGACAGTTAAACTACGAGCAGTACTTC.

The rearrangement uses TRBV7-9 and TRBJ1-2, with 7 bases aligning to TRBD1. The CDR3 runs to 13 residues. Per the germline V gene, CDR1 is SEHNR and CDR2 is FQNEAQ (reference sequence). V trimming: 3 bases; J trimming: 6 bases; junction bases outside the gene matches: 4. Here the CDR3 DNA reads TGTGCCAGCAGCTTGGGACAGCCTGATGGCTACACCTTC. Translating it yields CASSLGQPDGYTF.

In DNA form, the CDR3 reads TGTGCCAGCAGCTCCCGAAGCACCGGGGAGCTGTTTTTT. This encodes CASSSRSTGELFF. The chain is built from TRBV6-5 and TRBJ2-2; D remains ambiguous. The germline gives CDR1 MNHEY, CDR2 SVGAGI. V was clipped by 6 bases and J by 4 bases, with 9 bases between them. This CDR3 spans 13 amino acids.

The genes are TRBV9 and TRBJ2-3; the D gene is possibly TRBD2 (7 bases). The CDR3 consists of 14 residues. Germline loops: CDR1 SGDLS, CDR2 YYNGEE. The V and J ends lost 3 bases and 3 bases respectively, with 11 bases between them. The CDR3 DNA sequence: TGTGCCAGCAGCGCGGGGGGCGCGACAGATACGCAGTATTTT. Its protein product is CASSAGGATDTQYF.

The chain couples TRBV29-1 to TRBJ2-1, with 12 bases aligning to TRBD2. The CDR3 consists of 16 residues. V dropped 4 bases and J dropped 0; count of bases not matched to a gene: 4. Germline CDR1 is SQVTM and CDR2 is ANQGSEA. As DNA, the CDR3 is TGCAGCGTTGGGACTAGCGGGGAGGACTCCTACAATGAGCAGTTCTTC. This gives the protein CSVGTSGEDSYNEQFF.

Of note for this clone: The sample carries other DNA sequences with the same CDR3. The chain employs TRBV6-5 and TRBJ2-5; D uncertain. Germline CDR1 and CDR2: MNHEY and SVGAGI. Trimming removed 2 bases at V and 2 bases at J, with 0 bases between. The CDR3 consists of 11 residues. The CDR3 protein is CASSYQETQYF. The CDR3, as DNA: TGTGCCAGCAGTTACCAAGAGACCCAGTACTTC.

J is TRBJ2-3 and V is TRBV27; D perhaps matches TRBD1 (5 bases). The germline V gene has CDR1 MNHEY and CDR2 SMNVEV (reference sequence). V was trimmed by 4 bases and J by 4 bases, leaving 21 bases between them. The CDR3 length is 17 residues. The CDR3 loop is CASSSLPDRGSADTQYF. In nucleotides, the CDR3 is TGTGCCAGCAGTTCCCTCCCCGATAGGGGATCGGCAGATACGCAGTATTTT.

This clone occurred once. This chain uses TRBV6-5 with TRBJ2-7, with D possibly TRBD2 on 6 matching bases. Germline CDR1 MNHEY, CDR2 SVGAGI. V was trimmed by 5 bases and J by 2 bases, leaving 13 bases between them. The CDR3 length is 14 residues. In DNA form, the CDR3 reads TGTGCCAGCAGTACGCGGGACGGTGCCTACGAGCAGTACTTC. Residues: CASSTRDGAYEQYF.

The J gene is TRBJ2-3, the V gene TRBV11-3; 9 nucleotides agree with TRBD2. The CDR3 consists of 16 residues. Trimming cost V 5 bases and J 5 bases; bases outside gene matches: 11. Germline CDR1 SGHNT, CDR2 YENEEA. CDR3 DNA sequence: TGTGCCAGCAGCCGAGGGGTAGCGGGAGATGGAGATACGCAGTATTTT. Its translation: CASSRGVAGDGDTQYF.

The chain is built from TRBV30 and TRBJ1-1, with a possible D match to TRBD1 (5 bases). CDR1 and CDR2 (germline): GTSNPN, SVGIG (reference sequence). There are 15 residues in the CDR3. With 6 bases removed from V and 1 base from J, the gap between germline ends came to 18 bases. CDR3 amino acids: CACWFKGRPNTEAFF. The CDR3 DNA reads TGTGCCTGCTGGTTTAAGGGACGGCCGAACACTGAAGCTTTCTTT.

This clone was counted a few times. The chain employs TRBV10-3 and TRBJ2-4; no definite D call. The CDR3 consists of 15 residues. Deletions cut 4 bases from V and 0 bases from J, with 10 bases between. Germline CDR1 ENHRY, CDR2 SYGVKD. CDR3 sequence: CAISARLEAKNIQYF. The CDR3 DNA sequence: TGTGCCATCAGTGCCCGGCTAGAAGCCAAAAACATTCAGTACTTC.

The chain has TRBV29-1 and TRBJ2-2; no clear D. V was cut by 5 bases and J by 1 base, with 11 bases left in between. CDR1 is SQVTM, CDR2 ANQGSEA, per germline. The CDR3 is 14 amino acids. CDR3 nucleotide sequence: TGCAGCGTTTTGGGATCTAGGAACACCGGGGAGCTGTTTTTT. Protein sequence: CSVLGSRNTGELFF.

This clone was seen once. This chain uses TRBV30 with TRBJ1-5, with 8 bases lining up with TRBD1. The J segment lost 7 bases and the V segment lost 3 bases, leaving 8 bases of the junction unmatched. This CDR3 is built from 14 residues. Germline CDR1 is GTSNPN and CDR2 is SVGIG (reference sequence). CDR3 residues: CAWRSPGGGQPQHF. The CDR3 DNA reads as TGTGCCTGGAGGTCCCCAGGGGGCGGGCAGCCCCAGCATTTT.

This chain links TRBV30 with TRBJ1-2; D is possibly TRBD1 (6 bases). Germline CDR1 and CDR2: GTSNPN and SVGIG (reference sequence). Trimming took off 3 bases at V and 2 bases at J, with 13 bases between the two ends. This CDR3 has 14 amino acids. The CDR3: CAWSGQTQNYGYTF. CDR3 DNA sequence: TGTGCCTGGAGCGGACAGACACAGAACTATGGCTACACCTTC.

This chain uses TRBV29-1 with TRBJ2-7; 11 bases fit TRBD1. The V and J ends lost 6 bases and 5 bases, in that order; junction bases with no gene match: 3. CDR1 is SQVTM, CDR2 ANQGSEA, per germline. The CDR3 extends over 12 amino acids. The chain's CDR3 is CSVGQGAHEQYF. CDR3 coding DNA: TGCAGCGTCGGACAGGGGGCCCACGAGCAGTACTTC.

This chain joins TRBV6-1 and TRBJ2-7; TRBD2 is a possible D gene (5 bases). The V and J ends lost 8 bases and 2 bases respectively, with 13 bases between them. The CDR3 consists of 13 residues. CDR1 MNHNS and CDR2 SASEGT come from the germline V gene. CDR3 amino acids: CASAPGGAYEQYF. DNA of the CDR3: TGTGCCAGCGCGCCTGGAGGCGCCTACGAGCAGTACTTC.

J is TRBJ2-3 and V is TRBV9; D remains unclear. This CDR3 has 14 amino acids. V was clipped by 4 bases and J by 5 bases, with 14 bases between them. CDR1 and CDR2 from the germline V gene are SGDLS and YYNGEE. Here the CDR3 reads CASSLRLVGDTQYF. CDR3 DNA: TGTGCCAGCAGCTTAAGACTGGTTGGAGATACGCAGTATTTT.

The V gene is TRBV5-1, the J gene TRBJ2-7; 9 bases agree with TRBD1. This CDR3 is built from 16 residues. CDR1 is SGHRS, CDR2 YFSETQ, per germline. After removal of 3 bases from V and 4 bases from J, the junction contained 11 bases not matched to a gene. CDR3 nucleotide sequence: TGCGCCAGCAGCTACGGGACAGGGCCTTCGGGATACGAGCAGTACTTC. This codes for CASSYGTGPSGYEQYF.

The chain has TRBV4-3 and TRBJ2-7; D remains ambiguous. The CDR3 runs to 13 residues. V dropped 1 base and J dropped 5 bases, with 9 bases sitting between them. In germline, CDR1 is LGHNA, CDR2 YSLEER. Here the CDR3 reads CASSQGRVDEQYF. CDR3 DNA: TGCGCCAGCAGCCAAGGACGGGTGGACGAGCAGTACTTC.

The chain combines TRBV4-3 with TRBJ2-5; 10 bases match TRBD2. The trim removed 0 bases at V and 7 bases at J, leaving 11 bases unmatched. Germline V gives CDR1 LGHNA, CDR2 YSLEER. This CDR3 spans 17 amino acids. CDR3 amino acids: CASSQEPTSGREGTQYF. CDR3 sequence (DNA): TGCGCCAGCAGCCAAGAACCGACTAGCGGGCGAGAGGGGACCCAGTACTTC.